This TCR beta chain appears in the sequencing data of a study of CD8 T cells in ankylosing spondylitis. Overall study results and limits: As reported, disease-linked clones showed significant enrichment in matched ankylosing spondylitis synovial fluid.

V was shortened by 5 bases and J by 2 bases, with 10 bases between the two germline ends. Germline V gives CDR1 DFQATT, CDR2 SNEGSKA (reference sequence). The CDR3 totals 12 residues. TCR beta libraries were made by quantitative 5'-RACE with molecular barcodes. TCRdb re-analysed the 5' RACE reads in MiXCR, keeping a single row per CDR3 protein. Seen here are some 250,000 distinct CDR3 sequences, around 9.2% observed once, and the top ten hold nearly 7%. This clonotype was counted at least ten times. Its antigen is not known. The V gene is TRBV20-1, the J gene TRBJ2-7, with a possible D match to TRBD1 (6 bases). Input material: blood, either unsorted or a sorted T cell fraction (not recorded which). This receptor was obtained from a male donor with ankylosing spondylitis or in good health (not recorded which). Here the CDR3 reads CSAWGPTYEQYF. In DNA form, the CDR3 reads TGCAGTGCTTGGGGGCCGACCTACGAGCAGTACTTC.